This TCR beta chain was sequenced in a study of identifying expanded T cells in peripheral blood. General study points: Roughly two-week clone count variance significantly increased as total template count grew. Differentially abundant clones: around 1.2 between replicates, 15 to 17 at around 14 days, 19 at four.

V was cut by 0 bases and J by 4 bases, with 9 bases left in between. The CDR3 extends over 14 amino acids. Per germline, CDR1 MNHEY and CDR2 SMNVEV (reference sequence). Points on this clone: Its antigen is unknown.

The repertoire was sequenced with immunoSEQ multiplex PCR; TCRdb's copy has only in-frame clones and lacks some. The profile covers 120,000 or so clones, with 75% to 90% appearing a single time and more than 2.5% taken by the ten largest. No infections or other immune events were documented during collection. This receptor was obtained from a person between 18 and 75 years old in good health. The V call is TRBV27, the J call TRBJ1-2; D call uncertain. The sequenced material came from blood. This CDR3 is CASSLSVGPYGYTF. DNA for the CDR3: TGTGCCAGCAGTTTATCCGTGGGTCCCTATGGCTACACCTTC.